This passage covers 10 T cell receptor beta chains from one sample sequenced in a study of blood T cell repertoires in COVID-19. Clones were read by immunoSEQ multiplex PCR, and TCRdb kept only the in-frame ones, dropping some. The sample yields more than 300,000 clones, around nine tenths seen once. Sequencing was performed on peripheral blood. The receptors were gathered from a woman aged 18-29 years who had recovered from COVID-19.

The chain is built from TRBV19 and TRBJ1-2; TRBD1 matches at 7 bases. Trimming took 4 bases from V and 4 from J; bases not matched to a gene: 9. The CDR3 is 15 amino acids. CDR1 LNHDA and CDR2 SQIVND come from the germline V gene (reference sequence). CDR3 bases: TGTGCCAGTAGTACAGGTCAAAGGGGGCTCTATGGCTACACCTTC. This encodes CASSTGQRGLYGYTF.

This clone has only one observation. The chain employs TRBV29-1 and TRBJ2-3, with D maybe TRBD2 (5 bases). Germline V gene lookup returns CDR1 SQVTM and CDR2 ANQGSEA. The CDR3 consists of 14 residues. V was trimmed by 4 bases and J by 6 bases, leaving 17 bases between them. The CDR3 reads CSVVPRRVGDTQYF. The CDR3 DNA sequence: TGCAGCGTTGTTCCCCGGCGGGTTGGGGATACGCAGTATTTT.

The chain couples TRBV11-2 to TRBJ2-1; TRBD2 matches at 11 bases. Germline trimming cut 1 base from V and 6 bases from J; bases unmatched to any gene: 11. From germline, CDR1 is SGHAT and CDR2 FQNNGV. The CDR3 length is 18 residues. The CDR3 DNA is TGTGCCAGCAGCTTAGGCTCCACTAGCGGGAGTAGGCTCAATGAGCAGTTCTTC. Its translation: CASSLGSTSGSRLNEQFF.

This chain uses TRBV7-9 with TRBJ1-3, with 11 nucleotides matching TRBD1. The V gene's germline CDR1 is SEHNR and CDR2 FQNEAQ (reference sequence). Unmatched junction bases numbered 4, after V lost 3 bases and J lost 0 bases. The CDR3 totals 17 residues. CDR3 amino acids: CASSFSGTGGSGNTIYF. In nucleotides, the CDR3 is TGTGCCAGCAGCTTTTCCGGGACAGGGGGCTCTGGAAACACCATATATTTT.

The rearrangement joins TRBV11-3 to TRBJ2-1; maybe TRBD2 (6 bases). Trimming left V 5 bases short and J 7 bases short, with 18 bases between. This CDR3 region has 15 residues. Per the germline V gene, CDR1 is SGHNT and CDR2 is YENEEA. CDR3 loop: CASSPRGNLGNEQFF. In DNA form, the CDR3 reads TGTGCCAGCAGCCCACGCGGGAACTTGGGGAATGAGCAGTTCTTC. The whole variable domain, filled in from reference TRBV11-3 and TRBJ2-1, reads EAGVVQSPRYKIIEKKQPVAFWCNPISGHNTLYWYLQNLGQGPELLIRYENEEAVDDSQLPKDRFSAERLKGVDSTLKIQPAELGDSAVYLCASSPRGNLGNEQFFGPGTRLTVL.

The chain links TRBV29-1 to TRBJ1-2, with D hard to call. CDR1 and CDR2 from the germline V gene are SQVTM and ANQGSEA. The CDR3 extends over 13 amino acids. V shed 2 bases and J shed 6 bases, with 13 bases lying between them. CDR3 residues: CSVEFPQEDGYTF. As DNA, the CDR3 is TGCAGCGTTGAATTTCCCCAGGAGGATGGCTACACCTTC.

This clone was seen a single time. The rearrangement uses TRBV7-2 and TRBJ2-7; D may be TRBD1 (5 bases). Germline lookup yields CDR1 SGHTA and CDR2 FQGNSA. This CDR3 is built from 13 residues. Trimming removed 3 bases from V and 7 bases from J, with 13 bases in between. CDR3: CASSFDSLWEQYV. As DNA, the CDR3 is TGTGCCAGCAGCTTCGACAGCCTGTGGGAGCAGTACGTC.

The chain has TRBV30 and TRBJ2-5; a possible D gene is TRBD2 (6 bases). Germline CDR1 and CDR2: GTSNPN and SVGIG (reference sequence). Trimming removed 0 bases from V and 4 bases from J, with 15 bases in between. The CDR3 runs to 15 residues. The CDR3 loop is CAWSVSGDHRETQYF. The CDR3 DNA follows: TGTGCCTGGAGTGTATCGGGAGACCACCGAGAGACCCAGTACTTC.

This clone was counted between two and nine times. The chain employs TRBV5-6 and TRBJ2-7, with 7 bases aligning to TRBD1. The germline gives CDR1 SGHDT, CDR2 YYEEEE. V was pared by 3 bases and J by 8 bases, with 5 bases of the junction left unmatched. The CDR3 is 12 amino acids. For the CDR3, the DNA is TGTGCCAGCAGCTCTGTGACAGGGCAGCAGTACGTC. It translates to CASSSVTGQQYV.

This chain uses TRBV6-5 with TRBJ1-2; 7 positions agree with TRBD1. The V and J ends lost 5 bases and 4 bases, in that order; junction bases with no gene match: 10. The CDR3 has 15 residues. Germline V gene data show CDR1 as MNHEY and CDR2 as SVGAGI. This CDR3 reads CASSQGQSEVYGYTF. CDR3 nucleotides: TGTGCCAGCAGTCAGGGACAGAGTGAAGTCTATGGCTACACCTTC.